A selection of T cell receptor beta chains follows, all from one sample in a study of T cells in localized non-small cell lung cancer. Libraries were prepared by immunoSEQ multiplex PCR; TCRdb keeps only in-frame clonotypes and omits some of them. The sample records some 17,000 clones, more than 70% being singletons. The sample in question was peripheral blood, obtained before any cancer treatment. These receptors were obtained from a male donor aged 60 or older with stage III lung adenocarcinoma. The conserved cysteine and the conserved F or W are not part of the CDR3 here. Fields, in order: V gene, CDR3 protein.

v_gene: TRBV2; CDR3aa: ASTAQETQY
v_gene: TRBV5-1; CDR3aa: ASNPGDSYNEQF
v_gene: TRBV6-1; CDR3aa: ASSGRVLAKNIQY
v_gene: TRBV2; CDR3aa: ASSAGRGNQPQH
v_gene: TRBV27; CDR3aa: ASSLTQGRETQY
v_gene: TRBV9; CDR3aa: ASSPTGGAGIYGYT
v_gene: TRBV2; CDR3aa: ASRTQGADTGELF
v_gene: TRBV18; CDR3aa: ASSPIRWGALGNTEAF
v_gene: TRBV7-3; CDR3aa: ASSTQTGTEQF
v_gene: TRBV19; CDR3aa: ASSIGQGSYEQY
v_gene: TRBV28; CDR3aa: ASSIQQGVQWPQH
v_gene: TRBV7-9; CDR3aa: ASSLGGTGEKNYGYT
v_gene: TRBV19; CDR3aa: ASSPSGLALEQY
v_gene: TRBV19; CDR3aa: ASIGGTEEWHTEAF
v_gene: TRBV6-1; CDR3aa: ASRRGQGADGYT
v_gene: TRBV30; CDR3aa: AWSGGQGTGELF
v_gene: TRBV10-3; CDR3aa: AISFTGEETEAF
v_gene: TRBV6-5; CDR3aa: ASRSITLNSPLH
v_gene: TRBV30; CDR3aa: AWSGGVYSNQPQH
v_gene: TRBV27; CDR3aa: ASSFQGWPTDTQY
v_gene: TRBV9; CDR3aa: ASSTLGGTEAF
v_gene: TRBV7-9; CDR3aa: ASSPMTYNSPLH
v_gene: TRBV7-3; CDR3aa: ASSRPGRAHDQPQH
v_gene: TRBV7-9; CDR3aa: ASSLQTATGELF
v_gene: TRBV9; CDR3aa: ASSVDLEGYGYT
v_gene: TRBV30; CDR3aa: AWRGPGNTIY
v_gene: TRBV5-1; CDR3aa: ASRPALRGDSEQY
v_gene: TRBV5-1; CDR3aa: ASSIGVSGEKLF
v_gene: TRBV6-5; CDR3aa: ASSYLTGDYEQY
v_gene: TRBV11-3; CDR3aa: ASNSHPPGGQTKNIQY
v_gene: TRBV7-2; CDR3aa: ASNQGGPLRTDTQY
v_gene: TRBV5-1; CDR3aa: ASSLEAQSSGANVLT